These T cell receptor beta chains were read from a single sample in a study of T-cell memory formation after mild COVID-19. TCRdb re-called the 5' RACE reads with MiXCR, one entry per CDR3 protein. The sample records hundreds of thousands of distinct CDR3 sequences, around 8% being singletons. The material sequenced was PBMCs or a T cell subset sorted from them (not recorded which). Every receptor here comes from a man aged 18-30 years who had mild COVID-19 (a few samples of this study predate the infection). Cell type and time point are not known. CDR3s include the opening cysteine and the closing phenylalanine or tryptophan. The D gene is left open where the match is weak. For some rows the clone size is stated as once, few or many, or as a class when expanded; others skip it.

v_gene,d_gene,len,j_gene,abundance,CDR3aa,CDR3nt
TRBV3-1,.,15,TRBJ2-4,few,CASSQGGGAKNIQYF,TGTGCCAGCAGCCAAGGCGGCGGAGCCAAAAACATTCAGTACTTC
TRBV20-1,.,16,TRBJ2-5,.,CSARAIQPGNQETQYF,TGCAGTGCTAGAGCCATCCAGCCGGGAAACCAAGAGACCCAGTACTTC
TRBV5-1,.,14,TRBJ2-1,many,CASSLGLVDNEQFF,TGCGCCAGCAGCTTGGGACTAGTAGACAATGAGCAGTTCTTC
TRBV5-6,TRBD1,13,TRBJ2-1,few,CASSGQVINEQFF,TGTGCCAGTTCGGGACAGGTCATTAATGAGCAGTTCTTC
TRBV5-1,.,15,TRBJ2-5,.,CASSLQVDAGETQYF,TGCGCCAGCAGCCTTCAGGTGGACGCAGGAGAGACCCAGTACTTC
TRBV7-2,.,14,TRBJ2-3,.,CDSSAGPVADTQYF,TGTGACAGCAGCGCGGGCCCCGTCGCAGATACGCAGTATTTT
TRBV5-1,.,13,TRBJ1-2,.,CASSLQEVYGYTF,TGCGCCAGCAGCCTACAGGAGGTCTATGGCTACACCTTC
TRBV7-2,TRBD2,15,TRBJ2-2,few,CASSQLVGGTGELFF,TGTGCCAGCAGCCAGTTGGTCGGGGGGACTGGGGAGCTGTTTTTT
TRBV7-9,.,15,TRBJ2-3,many,CASSLAQASTDTQYF,TGTGCCAGCAGCTTAGCGCAGGCTAGCACAGATACGCAGTATTTT
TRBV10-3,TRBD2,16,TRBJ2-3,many,CAISSYKAGATDTQYF,TGTGCCATCTCTTCCTACAAAGCGGGGGCCACAGATACGCAGTATTTT
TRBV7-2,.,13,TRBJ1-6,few,CASSPPPASPLHF,TGTGCCAGCAGCCCCCCCCCGGCTTCACCCCTCCACTTT
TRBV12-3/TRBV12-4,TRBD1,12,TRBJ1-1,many,CASAGGYTEAFF,TGTGCCAGCGCAGGGGGCTACACTGAAGCTTTCTTT
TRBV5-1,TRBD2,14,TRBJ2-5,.,CASSREGIPETQYF,TGCGCCAGCAGCAGGGAGGGGATTCCCGAGACCCAGTACTTC
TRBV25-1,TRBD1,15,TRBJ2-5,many,CASSQPTGGGETQYF,TGTGCCAGCAGTCAGCCGACAGGGGGCGGAGAGACCCAGTACTTC
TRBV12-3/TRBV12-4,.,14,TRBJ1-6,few,CASSSGRENSPLHF,TGTGCCAGCAGTTCGGGCAGGGAAAATTCACCCCTCCACTTT
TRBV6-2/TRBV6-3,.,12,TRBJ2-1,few,CASSYAPGEQFF,TGTGCCAGCAGTTACGCCCCGGGGGAGCAGTTCTTC
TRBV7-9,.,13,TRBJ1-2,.,CASSLETIYGYTF,TGTGCCAGCAGCTTAGAGACCATCTATGGCTACACCTTC
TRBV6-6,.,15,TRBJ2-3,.,CASSEQGGSTDTQYF,TGTGCCAGCAGTGAACAGGGTGGGAGCACAGATACGCAGTATTTT
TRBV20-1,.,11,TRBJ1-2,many,CSARKPYGYTF,TGCAGTGCTAGAAAACCCTATGGCTACACCTTC
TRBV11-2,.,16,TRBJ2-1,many,CASSLSETGAVNEQFF,TGTGCCAGCAGCTTAAGTGAAACGGGGGCTGTAAATGAGCAGTTCTTC
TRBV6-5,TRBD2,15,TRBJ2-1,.,CASSWTSGGAFEQFF,TGTGCCAGCAGTTGGACTAGCGGGGGGGCGTTTGAGCAGTTCTTC
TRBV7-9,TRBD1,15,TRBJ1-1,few,CASSPKGTGVTEAFF,TGTGCCAGCAGCCCGAAAGGGACAGGGGTCACTGAAGCTTTCTTT
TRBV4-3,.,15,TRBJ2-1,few,CASSQELPRPNEQFF,TGCGCCAGCAGCCAAGAGCTTCCCCGCCCAAATGAGCAGTTCTTC
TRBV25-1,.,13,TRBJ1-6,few,CATRQAMNSPLHF,TGTGCCACCCGACAGGCGATGAATTCACCCCTCCACTTT
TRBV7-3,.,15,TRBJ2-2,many,CASSSHPRYTGELFF,TGTGCCAGCAGCTCGCACCCTCGCTACACCGGGGAGCTGTTTTTT
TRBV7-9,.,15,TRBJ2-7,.,CASSSSPAPPYEQYF,TGTGCCAGCAGCTCGAGCCCTGCCCCCCCTTACGAGCAGTACTTC
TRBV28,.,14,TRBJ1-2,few,CASSFPGENYGYTF,TGTGCCAGCAGTTTCCCTGGGGAGAACTATGGCTACACCTTC
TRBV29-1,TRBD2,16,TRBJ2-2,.,CSVALLAGSNTGELFF,TGCAGCGTTGCCCTCCTAGCGGGGTCGAACACCGGGGAGCTGTTTTTT
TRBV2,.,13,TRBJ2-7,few,CASSLDRFLEQYF,TGTGCCAGCAGCTTAGACAGATTCCTTGAGCAGTACTTC
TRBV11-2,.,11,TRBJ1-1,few,CASRGRHEAFF,TGTGCCAGCCGAGGACGGCATGAAGCTTTCTTT
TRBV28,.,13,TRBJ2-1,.,CASSLLKATEQFF,TGTGCCAGCAGTTTATTAAAGGCGACCGAGCAGTTCTTC
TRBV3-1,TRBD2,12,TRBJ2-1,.,CASGGDPNEQFF,TGTGCCAGCGGGGGGGACCCCAATGAGCAGTTCTTC
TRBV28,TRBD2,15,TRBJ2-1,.,CASSALSGVYNEQFF,TGTGCCAGCAGCGCACTTAGCGGGGTGTACAATGAGCAGTTCTTC
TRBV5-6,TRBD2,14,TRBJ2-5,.,CASSAGGPGETQYF,TGTGCCAGCAGCGCGGGGGGGCCCGGGGAGACCCAGTACTTC
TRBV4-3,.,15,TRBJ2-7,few,CASSRGGGAWDEQYF,TGCGCCAGCAGCCGCGGAGGGGGCGCTTGGGACGAGCAGTACTTC
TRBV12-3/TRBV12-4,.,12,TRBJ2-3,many,CASTGSSDTQYF,TGTGCCAGCACAGGGAGTTCAGATACGCAGTATTTT
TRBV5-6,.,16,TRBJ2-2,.,CASSPSAGGYTGELFF,TGTGCCAGCAGCCCTAGCGCAGGGGGATACACCGGGGAGCTGTTTTTT
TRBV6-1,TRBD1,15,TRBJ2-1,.,CASIGPGTGGPRAFF,TGTGCCAGCATAGGCCCCGGGACAGGGGGCCCCCGGGCCTTCTTC
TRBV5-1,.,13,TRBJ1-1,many,CASSQPGFDEAFF,TGCGCCAGCAGCCAACCGGGTTTCGATGAAGCTTTCTTT
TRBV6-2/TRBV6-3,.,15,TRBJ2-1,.,CASSSIRGSYNEQFF,TGTGCCAGCAGTTCGATCAGGGGCTCCTACAATGAGCAGTTCTTC
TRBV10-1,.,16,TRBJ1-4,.,CASSESDKGDIGKLFF,TGCGCCAGCAGTGAGTCTGACAAGGGCGATATTGGAAAACTGTTTTTT
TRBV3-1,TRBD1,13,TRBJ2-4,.,CASRGQGIDIQYF,TGTGCCAGCAGGGGACAGGGAATCGACATTCAGTACTTC
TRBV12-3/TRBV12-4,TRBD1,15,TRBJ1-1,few,CASSFITGGNTEAFF,TGTGCCAGCAGTTTTATAACAGGGGGAAACACTGAAGCTTTCTTT
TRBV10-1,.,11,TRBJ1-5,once,CARRSKRPQHF,TGCGCCCGCCGTTCTAAGAGGCCCCAGCATTTT
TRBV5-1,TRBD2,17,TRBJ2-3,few,CASSRASGGTGADTQYF,TGCGCCAGCAGCCGGGCTAGCGGGGGGACGGGAGCAGATACGCAGTATTTT